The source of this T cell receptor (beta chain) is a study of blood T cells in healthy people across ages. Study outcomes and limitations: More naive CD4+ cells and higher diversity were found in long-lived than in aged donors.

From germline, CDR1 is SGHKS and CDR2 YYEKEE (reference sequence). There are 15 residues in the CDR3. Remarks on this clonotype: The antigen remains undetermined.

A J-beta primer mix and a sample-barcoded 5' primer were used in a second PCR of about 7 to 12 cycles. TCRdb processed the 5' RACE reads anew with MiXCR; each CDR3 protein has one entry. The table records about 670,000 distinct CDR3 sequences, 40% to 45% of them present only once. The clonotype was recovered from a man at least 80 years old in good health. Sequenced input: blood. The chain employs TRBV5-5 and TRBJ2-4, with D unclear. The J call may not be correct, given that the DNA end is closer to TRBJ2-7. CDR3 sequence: CASSSRTELACEQYF. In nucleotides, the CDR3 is TGTGCCAGCAGCAGCAGGACGGAACTGGCCTGCGAGCAGTACTTC.